The 3 T cell receptor beta chains reported below all come from one sample, sequenced in a study of T cell responses to AZD1222 COVID-19 vaccine. TCRdb's copy holds only in-frame clones and misses some; the assay was immunoSEQ multiplex PCR. The sample consists of about 150,000 clones, 90% of them appearing once. The sequencing here drew on peripheral blood, taken 28 days after the second AZD1222 dose. The receptors here all came from an adult who received the AZD1222 COVID-19 vaccine.

The rearrangement links TRBV23-1 to TRBJ1-2; D is undetermined. TRBV23-1 belongs to the ORF category, with a function that is uncertain. The CDR3 spans 9 residues. V was cut by 2 bases and J by 14 bases, with 6 bases left in between. The CDR3 loop is CASSQGWTF. In nucleotides, the CDR3 is TGCGCCAGCAGTCAAGGGTGGACCTTC.

The chain couples TRBV5-4 to TRBJ2-3; perhaps TRBD2 as D (8 bases). The CDR3 is 15 amino acids. CDR1 and CDR2 (germline): SGHNT, YYREEE (reference sequence). The V end lost 4 bases, the J end lost 5 bases, and 17 bases lay between the germline ends. The CDR3 reads CASSTGVAGRDTQYF. The CDR3 nucleotides are TGTGCCAGCAGCACAGGGGTAGCGGGGCGAGATACGCAGTATTTT.

The CDR3 sequence: CASSYSSGLESRSSYNEQFF. The CDR3, as DNA: TGTGCCAGCAGTTACTCTTCGGGACTAGAAAGTAGGAGCTCCTACAATGAGCAGTTCTTC. The rearrangement links TRBV6-2 or TRBV6-3 to TRBJ2-1; 8 bases line up with TRBD2. Germline V gene data show CDR1 as MNHEY and CDR2 as SVGEGT. With V trimmed by 0 bases and J by 0 bases, 13 bases remained unmatched. This CDR3 has 20 residues.